The 18 T cell receptor beta chains given below trace back to one sample, sequenced in a study of blood T cell repertoires in COVID-19. The table came from immunoSEQ multiplex PCR; TCRdb's copy has only in-frame clones and leaves some out. The sample has 90,000 to 100,000 clones; roughly nine tenths are singletons. Specimen: peripheral blood. The receptors shown here come from a man aged 45-60 years with acute or convalescent COVID-19.

The J gene is TRBJ1-2, the V gene TRBV2, with a weak D call TRBD1 (6 bases). In germline, CDR1 is SNHLY, CDR2 FYNNEI. Trimming shortened V by 3 bases and J by 3 bases, and 8 bases separated the two germline ends. The CDR3 is made up of 13 amino acids. CDR3 sequence reads: CASSDHRDYGYTF. The CDR3 DNA follows: TGTGCCAGCAGTGATCACAGGGACTATGGCTACACCTTC.

This chain joins TRBV10-1 and TRBJ1-1; D call uncertain. The CDR3 extends over 14 amino acids. V dropped 3 bases and J dropped 0 bases, with 8 bases sitting between them. CDR1 WNHNN and CDR2 SYGVQD come from the germline V gene (reference sequence). CDR3 nucleotide sequence: TGCGCCAGCAGTGACGCGCGGATGAACACTGAAGCTTTCTTT. It specifies CASSDARMNTEAFF.

The chain carries TRBV12-3 or TRBV12-4 and TRBJ2-3; weak D call: TRBD2 (6 bases). Trimming took 5 bases from V and 2 from J, leaving 8 bases between them. The CDR3 is 13 residues long. The CDR3 sequence is CASSGGFTDTQYF. The CDR3 bases are TGTGCCAGCAGTGGGGGGTTCACAGATACGCAGTATTTT.

This chain uses TRBV27 with TRBJ2-5; 11 nucleotides match TRBD2. CDR1 is MNHEY and CDR2 is SMNVEV in the germline V gene (reference sequence). The CDR3 sequence is 18 residues long. Unmatched junction bases numbered 15, after V lost 5 bases and J lost 4 bases. This chain's CDR3 is CASSPTTSGRIRRETQYF. CDR3 DNA sequence: TGTGCCAGCAGTCCGACCACTAGCGGGAGAATAAGGAGAGAGACCCAGTACTTC.

This chain links TRBV6-4 with TRBJ2-2; 8 positions agree with TRBD2. Losses at the gene ends were 2 bases for V and 7 bases for J; bases not matched to a gene: 9. The CDR3 runs 16 residues. CDR1 is MRHNA and CDR2 is SNTAGT in the germline V gene. The CDR3 spells CASSDNLPSGHGELFF. The CDR3 nucleotides are TGTGCCAGCAGTGACAACTTGCCTAGCGGGCACGGGGAGCTGTTTTTT.

The J gene is TRBJ2-3, the V gene TRBV2; tentative D call: TRBD1 (6 bases). Trimming stripped 4 bases from V and 0 bases from J, with 11 bases between. CDR3 length: 15 residues. Germline V gene sequence: CDR1 SNHLY, CDR2 FYNNEI. CDR3 amino acids: CASSADRTSTDTQYF. As DNA, the CDR3 is TGTGCCAGCAGTGCGGACAGAACCAGCACAGATACGCAGTATTTT.

This rearrangement joins TRBV5-1 to TRBJ2-1, with D possibly TRBD1 on 5 matching bases. Germline loops: CDR1 SGHRS, CDR2 YFSETQ. The ends were cut back, 0 bases at V and 2 bases at J, with 9 bases in the middle. The length of the CDR3 is 15 residues. In nucleotides, the CDR3 is TGCGCCAGCAGCTTGGATCAGGGTACCTACAATGAGCAGTTCTTC. It yields the protein CASSLDQGTYNEQFF.

V and J are TRBV7-9 and TRBJ2-5, with TRBD1 matching 9 bases. CDR1 SEHNR and CDR2 FQNEAQ come from the germline V gene (reference sequence). V was clipped by 6 bases and J by 0 bases; unmatched bases: 5. The CDR3 spans 15 residues. The CDR3 bases are TGTGCCAGCAGTTCCCGGACAGGGGACCAAGAGACCCAGTACTTC. Protein sequence: CASSSRTGDQETQYF. Full variable domain (rest looked up from reference TRBV7-9 and TRBJ2-5): DTGVSQNPRHKITKRGQNVTFRCDPISEHNRLYWYRQTLGQGPEFLTYFQNEAQLEKSRLLSDRFSAERPKGSFSTLEIQRTEQGDSAMYLCASSSRTGDQETQYFGPGTRLLVL.

The sample holds a few counts of this clone. The chain links TRBV5-4 to TRBJ2-5; perhaps TRBD1 as D (7 bases). In germline, CDR1 is SGHNT, CDR2 YYREEE (reference sequence). CDR3 length: 16 residues. Trimming took off 4 bases at V and 2 bases at J, with 18 bases between the two ends. For the CDR3, the DNA is TGTGCCAGCAGCGGAAACAGGGGCCGGGAGCAAGAGACCCAGTACTTC. Translation gives CASSGNRGREQETQYF.

The V gene is TRBV10-3, the J gene TRBJ2-3; 16 nucleotides align to TRBD2. The germline gives CDR1 ENHRY, CDR2 SYGVKD. Losses at the gene ends were 3 bases for V and 0 bases for J; bases not matched to a gene: 6. There are 19 residues in the CDR3. CDR3 DNA: TGTGCCATCAGTGATGGGGGGACTAGCGGGAGGGGGAGCACAGATACGCAGTATTTT. It encodes CAISDGGTSGRGSTDTQYF.

The chain recombines TRBV11-2 with TRBJ2-7, with TRBD1 as a possible D gene (6 bases). The CDR3 contains 15 residues. The V end lost 6 bases, the J end lost 3 bases, and 18 bases lay between the germline ends. CDR1 and CDR2 from the germline V gene are SGHAT and FQNNGV. CDR3 in DNA: TGTGCCAGCAGTGGACACAGGGTTGAGAACTACGAGCAGTACTTC. Residues: CASSGHRVENYEQYF.

V and J are TRBV10-1 and TRBJ2-1; a weak D match, TRBD2 (5 bases). This CDR3 is built from 14 residues. Trimming removed 4 bases at V and 0 bases at J, with 7 bases between. The germline V gene has CDR1 WNHNN and CDR2 SYGVQD (reference sequence). CDR3 residues: CASSGGGSYNEQFF. CDR3 in DNA: TGCGCCAGCAGTGGAGGAGGCTCCTACAATGAGCAGTTCTTC.

The chain links TRBV18 to TRBJ2-7, with D possibly matching TRBD2 (6 bases). The germline V gene has CDR1 KGHSH and CDR2 LQKENI. CDR3 length: 15 amino acids. With 4 bases removed from V and 3 bases from J, the gap between germline ends came to 16 bases. The CDR3 spells CASSRGEKGGYEQYF. Here the CDR3 DNA reads TGTGCCAGCTCACGTGGTGAGAAGGGAGGCTACGAGCAGTACTTC.

The gene calls are TRBV3-1 (or the pseudogene TRBV3-2) and TRBJ2-1; 12 nucleotides line up with TRBD2. This CDR3 spans 13 amino acids. Looked up from germline, CDR1 is LGHDT and CDR2 is YNNKEL (reference sequence). The V segment lost 4 bases and the J segment 9 bases; nucleotides outside the gene matches: 1. The DNA of the CDR3 is TGTGCCAGCAGCCCGGGACTAGCGGGTGAGCAGTTCTTC. This gives the protein CASSPGLAGEQFF.

The gene calls are TRBV2 and TRBJ2-3, with 11 bases lining up with TRBD2. Germline V gene sequence: CDR1 SNHLY, CDR2 FYNNEI. The V gene end was trimmed by 11 bases and the J gene end by 5 bases; junction bases not matched to a gene: 9. This CDR3 has 14 residues. The CDR3 sequence is CAFIAGGKQDTQYF. CDR3 nucleotide sequence: TGTGCCTTTATAGCGGGAGGGAAGCAAGATACGCAGTATTTT.

CDR3 in DNA: TGTGCCAGCAGAGACAGGGGGGCGATTGAAGCTTTCTTT. Protein: CASRDRGAIEAFF. J is TRBJ1-1 and V is TRBV2, with 9 bases that match TRBD1. The CDR3 covers 13 residues. V gave up 6 bases and J gave up 7 bases; unmatched junction bases: 6. Germline V gene sequence: CDR1 SNHLY, CDR2 FYNNEI.

This rearrangement joins TRBV15 to TRBJ1-1; D may be TRBD1 (5 bases). CDR3 length: 15 residues. V gave up 1 base and J gave up 5 bases, with 14 bases separating them. Per germline, CDR1 LNHNV and CDR2 YYDKDF (reference sequence). Here the CDR3 reads CATSRVRQGRTEAFF. The CDR3 region has the DNA TGTGCCACCAGCAGAGTTCGCCAGGGTCGGACTGAAGCTTTCTTT.

This chain connects TRBV5-4 to TRBJ1-2; D gene ambiguous. The CDR3 covers 14 residues. The V gene's germline CDR1 is SGHNT and CDR2 YYREEE (reference sequence). Trimming cost V 1 base and J 2 bases, with 9 bases left between them. The CDR3 region has the DNA TGTGCCAGCAGCTTGTTACAGTCGAACTATGGCTACACCTTC. Its translation: CASSLLQSNYGYTF.